These T cell receptor beta chains were read from a single sample in a study of regulatory T cells in long-lasting Graves disease. TCRdb recomputed calls from the multiplex PCR reads with MiXCR, one row per CDR3 protein. The data contain 540,000 or so distinct CDR3 sequences, 13% of them singletons. These data also featured in a second study, about T cells in Graves' hyperthyroidism and ophthalmopathy.

Sequencing was performed on peripheral blood mononuclear cells (PBMCs), taken at new diagnosis, from a patient treated with antithyroid drugs. These receptors all stem from a man aged 25 to 40 with Graves disease. CDR3s leave out the opening cysteine and the closing phenylalanine or tryptophan. D genes are given only for firm matches.

TRBJ1-1 TRBV29-1 - SVEGTDMNTEAF
TRBJ2-5 TRBV20-1 TRBD2 SVGRQREGLPTQY
TRBJ1-4 TRBV29-1 - SVEDYRGANEKLF
TRBJ2-1 TRBV12-3/TRBV12-4 - ASSYRVGKQF
TRBJ2-5 TRBV2 - ASSRDANPDVAQY
TRBJ2-1 TRBV20-1 TRBD2 SVAGASDEQF
TRBJ2-2 TRBV29-1 - SVTPPTGELF
TRBJ1-1 TRBV5-5 - ASSLEGEAF
TRBJ2-3 TRBV11-2 TRBD1 ASSFGTGELREVTDTQY
TRBJ2-7 TRBV20-1 TRBD2 SAQVVAGSYEQY
TRBJ2-7 TRBV6-1 TRBD1 ASRSGGLGSYEQY
TRBJ2-3 TRBV20-1 - SASRQAETPSTDTQY
TRBJ2-3 TRBV9 - ASSVDRSGSTDTQY
TRBJ1-2 TRBV7-9 TRBD1 ASSSRQGGYYGYT
TRBJ2-1 TRBV29-1 TRBD2 SVEDRLVGGYGQF
TRBJ2-3 TRBV13 - ASRPFRGRNRTDTQY
TRBJ2-3 TRBV27 TRBD2 ASSSTSGGPASTDTQY
TRBJ1-1 TRBV12-5 - ASGLVTRRPWMEFTEAF
TRBJ2-1 TRBV20-1 TRBD2 SAPSSGRAFNEQF